This is a list of T cell receptor beta chains from one sample in a study of cytomegalovirus exposure and HLA in healthy donors. The assay was immunoSEQ multiplex PCR, and TCRdb's table has in-frame clones only and misses some. The sample consists of over 100,000 clones, approximately 92% of them appearing once. The specimen sequenced was PBMCs. These receptors were obtained from a woman under 30 in good health and CMV-seronegative. CDR3s leave out the opening cysteine and the closing phenylalanine or tryptophan. Some rows have no size entry. The others give once, few or many, or a class for an expanded clone.

clone_size | v_call | cdr3_aa
once | TRBV5-1 | ASSLLARVSTEAF
. | TRBV15 | ATSRDLAGGLTDTQY
. | TRBV4-1 | ASSPRQGWEQY
. | TRBV7-8 | ASSSMTSGGTDTQY
few | TRBV6-5 | ASTPRDGSPLH
. | TRBV7-3 | ASSLTGQNTEAF
few | TRBV15 | ATSSERNSPLH
few | TRBV6-5 | ASSYSKEMPQH
. | TRBV5-1 | ASTVGQGRETQY
. | TRBV5-8 | ASSLYSGNTIY
. | TRBV7-6 | ASSLTRAHEQY
. | TRBV6-5 | ASVGLGYGYT
. | TRBV2 | ASSTAETQY
. | TRBV28 | ASSSAGAVGETQY
once | TRBV7-3 | ASSLRLAGGDTQY
once | TRBV20-1 | SAGVGGGQY
. | TRBV7-2 | ASGQQGGVGELF
. | TRBV6-1 | ASSRTGGSETQY
once | TRBV18 | ASSPRLAGNNEQF
. | TRBV5-1 | ASSLYAGHNEQF
. | TRBV12-5 | ASGPSGGNTGELF
. | TRBV7-9 | ASSLSGGLMGEQY